This TCR beta chain was recorded in a study of blood T cells in healthy people across ages. This clonotype has more than one count but fewer than ten. What it binds is not known. The CDR3 contains 15 residues. Looked up from germline, CDR1 is SGHTA and CDR2 is FQGNSA. The V segment lost 0 bases and the J segment 4 bases; nucleotides outside the gene matches: 3. Findings and limits, study-wide: The study regarded diversity estimates from one million T cells as underestimates.

For the second PCR, which ran for 7 to 11 cycles, a sample-barcoded 5' primer and a J-beta primer mix were used. TCRdb independently ran MiXCR on the 5' RACE reads; one entry per CDR3 protein. The table includes hundreds of thousands of distinct CDR3 sequences, approximately 39% detected once. The origin of this receptor is a woman aged 55-70 years in good health. The source material was blood. The chain links TRBV7-2 to TRBJ1-2; 9 bases agree with TRBD1. The CDR3 protein is CASSLAGTGFYGYTF. The CDR3 DNA is TGTGCCAGCAGCTTAGCCGGGACAGGGTTCTATGGCTACACCTTC.